One TCR beta chain is described in this entry. The antigen is unknown. Vbeta (60) and Jbeta (13) primers were used in the PCR. Using immunoSEQ multiplex PCR, the repertoire was profiled, and TCRdb retains in-frame clones only, with some absent. This table holds about 170,000 clones, roughly 82% found once. Germline CDR1 is SGHRS and CDR2 is YFSETQ. J lost 5 bases, V lost 4 bases, and 9 bases had no gene match. There are 15 residues in the CDR3. This sample stems from a study of cytomegalovirus exposure and HLA in healthy donors. Study outcomes and limitations: A later analysis showed TCR association rates differing by HLA locus, peaking at DRB1 and lowest at HLA-C.

The sequencing input was PBMCs. The rearrangement uses TRBV5-1 and TRBJ2-5; 9 bases line up with TRBD1. This clonotype was obtained from a girl between 5 and 17 years old in good health and CMV-seropositive. CDR3 protein: CASSRGTGHGETQYF. CDR3 coding DNA: TGCGCCAGCAGCCGTGGGACAGGGCATGGGGAGACCCAGTACTTC.